Listed below are T cell receptor beta chains from one sample, sequenced in a study of naive and memory T cell subsets. One entry per CDR3 protein results from TCRdb running MiXCR on the 5' RACE reads. This table has about 21,000 distinct CDR3 sequences, over 3.5% appearing once. The receptors come from a male donor in good health. CDR3s include the opening cysteine and the closing phenylalanine or tryptophan. A D gene is named only where the DNA matches it firmly. Expanded clones get a size class; other rows say once, few or many, or leave the size out.

clone size	V gene	J gene	D gene	CDR3 protein	CDR3 DNA
.	TRBV28	TRBJ2-3	TRBD1	CASSGPDRLTGSTDTQYF	TGTGCCAGCAGTGGCCCGGACAGGCTGACGGGGAGCACAGATACGCAGTATTTT
many	TRBV10-3	TRBJ2-1	TRBD2	CAISGGGTSADEQFF	TGTGCCATCAGTGGGGGTGGGACTAGTGCCGATGAGCAGTTCTTC
many	TRBV28	TRBJ1-5	.	CASFFGRNNQPQHF	TGTGCCAGCTTCTTCGGACGGAACAATCAGCCCCAGCATTTT
many	TRBV11-2	TRBJ2-1	.	CASSRNYNGAYNEQFF	TGTGCCAGCAGCCGCAATTACAACGGGGCGTACAATGAGCAGTTCTTC
.	TRBV12-3/TRBV12-4	TRBJ2-3	TRBD2	CASSLTSGGAKAPDTQYF	TGTGCCAGCAGTCTGACTAGCGGGGGGGCTAAAGCCCCAGATACGCAGTATTTT
.	TRBV19	TRBJ2-1	.	CASSIRLGEQFF	TGTGCCAGTAGTATAAGACTAGGTGAGCAGTTCTTC
many	TRBV20-1	TRBJ2-3	TRBD2	CSARTSGYTDTQYF	TGCAGTGCTCGGACTAGCGGGTACACAGATACGCAGTATTTT
many	TRBV20-1	TRBJ2-2	.	CSVRQGGLDTGELFF	TGCAGTGTACGGCAGGGCGGTTTGGACACCGGGGAGCTGTTTTTT
many	TRBV27	TRBJ2-3	TRBD2	CASRALAGASQPYDTQYF	TGTGCCAGCAGGGCACTAGCGGGGGCCTCTCAACCCTACGATACGCAGTATTTT
.	TRBV5-4	TRBJ2-1	TRBD2	CASSYRGGLDEQFF	TGTGCCAGCAGCTACCGGGGGGGCTTGGATGAGCAGTTCTTC
many	TRBV14	TRBJ2-7	.	CASSQGTGSYEQYF	TGTGCCAGCAGCCAAGGGACGGGTTCCTACGAGCAGTACTTC
many	TRBV5-4	TRBJ2-1	.	CASSPEASRNEQFF	TGTGCCAGCAGCCCGGAGGCTAGCCGCAATGAGCAGTTCTTC
medium-sized	TRBV6-2/TRBV6-3	TRBJ2-7	TRBD2	CATDLAGSYEQYF	TGTGCCACCGACCTAGCGGGGTCCTACGAGCAGTACTTC
many	TRBV18	TRBJ1-1	.	CASSPGTDEAFF	TGTGCCAGCTCACCCGGAACAGATGAAGCTTTCTTT
many	TRBV12-3/TRBV12-4	TRBJ2-2	.	CASSLRRMNTGELFF	TGTGCCAGCAGTTTAAGGCGGATGAACACCGGGGAGCTGTTTTTT
many	TRBV18	TRBJ1-2	TRBD1	CASSPGTAANYGYTF	TGTGCCAGCTCACCTGGGACAGCAGCTAACTATGGCTACACCTTC
many	TRBV12-3/TRBV12-4	TRBJ2-5	.	CASSDRWLETQYF	TGTGCCAGCAGTGACAGATGGTTAGAGACCCAGTACTTC
many	TRBV12-3/TRBV12-4	TRBJ1-6	.	CASSFTNNSPLHF	TGTGCCAGCAGTTTTACGAATAATTCACCCCTCCACTTT
many	TRBV4-1	TRBJ2-7	TRBD2	CASSQAAGANEQYF	TGCGCCAGCAGCCAAGCGGCGGGAGCGAACGAGCAGTACTTC
many	TRBV7-6	TRBJ1-4	TRBD1	CASSSWDRVEKLFF	TGTGCCAGCAGCTCCTGGGACAGGGTCGAAAAACTGTTTTTT
many	TRBV5-1	TRBJ2-5	TRBD2	CASSPGLAGTTLQETQYF	TGCGCCAGCAGCCCGGGACTAGCGGGGACGACCCTCCAAGAGACCCAGTACTTC
many	TRBV7-9	TRBJ2-1	TRBD1	CASSLGRTGILPEDNEQFF	TGTGCCAGCAGCCTTGGCCGGACAGGGATACTCCCAGAAGACAATGAGCAGTTCTTC
many	TRBV18	TRBJ1-5	.	CASSATTGLGAGPQHF	TGTGCCAGCTCCGCGACAACCGGACTTGGGGCGGGGCCCCAGCATTTT
many	TRBV29-1	TRBJ2-5	.	CSAKGTLETQYF	TGCAGCGCAAAGGGGACCCTAGAGACCCAGTACTTC